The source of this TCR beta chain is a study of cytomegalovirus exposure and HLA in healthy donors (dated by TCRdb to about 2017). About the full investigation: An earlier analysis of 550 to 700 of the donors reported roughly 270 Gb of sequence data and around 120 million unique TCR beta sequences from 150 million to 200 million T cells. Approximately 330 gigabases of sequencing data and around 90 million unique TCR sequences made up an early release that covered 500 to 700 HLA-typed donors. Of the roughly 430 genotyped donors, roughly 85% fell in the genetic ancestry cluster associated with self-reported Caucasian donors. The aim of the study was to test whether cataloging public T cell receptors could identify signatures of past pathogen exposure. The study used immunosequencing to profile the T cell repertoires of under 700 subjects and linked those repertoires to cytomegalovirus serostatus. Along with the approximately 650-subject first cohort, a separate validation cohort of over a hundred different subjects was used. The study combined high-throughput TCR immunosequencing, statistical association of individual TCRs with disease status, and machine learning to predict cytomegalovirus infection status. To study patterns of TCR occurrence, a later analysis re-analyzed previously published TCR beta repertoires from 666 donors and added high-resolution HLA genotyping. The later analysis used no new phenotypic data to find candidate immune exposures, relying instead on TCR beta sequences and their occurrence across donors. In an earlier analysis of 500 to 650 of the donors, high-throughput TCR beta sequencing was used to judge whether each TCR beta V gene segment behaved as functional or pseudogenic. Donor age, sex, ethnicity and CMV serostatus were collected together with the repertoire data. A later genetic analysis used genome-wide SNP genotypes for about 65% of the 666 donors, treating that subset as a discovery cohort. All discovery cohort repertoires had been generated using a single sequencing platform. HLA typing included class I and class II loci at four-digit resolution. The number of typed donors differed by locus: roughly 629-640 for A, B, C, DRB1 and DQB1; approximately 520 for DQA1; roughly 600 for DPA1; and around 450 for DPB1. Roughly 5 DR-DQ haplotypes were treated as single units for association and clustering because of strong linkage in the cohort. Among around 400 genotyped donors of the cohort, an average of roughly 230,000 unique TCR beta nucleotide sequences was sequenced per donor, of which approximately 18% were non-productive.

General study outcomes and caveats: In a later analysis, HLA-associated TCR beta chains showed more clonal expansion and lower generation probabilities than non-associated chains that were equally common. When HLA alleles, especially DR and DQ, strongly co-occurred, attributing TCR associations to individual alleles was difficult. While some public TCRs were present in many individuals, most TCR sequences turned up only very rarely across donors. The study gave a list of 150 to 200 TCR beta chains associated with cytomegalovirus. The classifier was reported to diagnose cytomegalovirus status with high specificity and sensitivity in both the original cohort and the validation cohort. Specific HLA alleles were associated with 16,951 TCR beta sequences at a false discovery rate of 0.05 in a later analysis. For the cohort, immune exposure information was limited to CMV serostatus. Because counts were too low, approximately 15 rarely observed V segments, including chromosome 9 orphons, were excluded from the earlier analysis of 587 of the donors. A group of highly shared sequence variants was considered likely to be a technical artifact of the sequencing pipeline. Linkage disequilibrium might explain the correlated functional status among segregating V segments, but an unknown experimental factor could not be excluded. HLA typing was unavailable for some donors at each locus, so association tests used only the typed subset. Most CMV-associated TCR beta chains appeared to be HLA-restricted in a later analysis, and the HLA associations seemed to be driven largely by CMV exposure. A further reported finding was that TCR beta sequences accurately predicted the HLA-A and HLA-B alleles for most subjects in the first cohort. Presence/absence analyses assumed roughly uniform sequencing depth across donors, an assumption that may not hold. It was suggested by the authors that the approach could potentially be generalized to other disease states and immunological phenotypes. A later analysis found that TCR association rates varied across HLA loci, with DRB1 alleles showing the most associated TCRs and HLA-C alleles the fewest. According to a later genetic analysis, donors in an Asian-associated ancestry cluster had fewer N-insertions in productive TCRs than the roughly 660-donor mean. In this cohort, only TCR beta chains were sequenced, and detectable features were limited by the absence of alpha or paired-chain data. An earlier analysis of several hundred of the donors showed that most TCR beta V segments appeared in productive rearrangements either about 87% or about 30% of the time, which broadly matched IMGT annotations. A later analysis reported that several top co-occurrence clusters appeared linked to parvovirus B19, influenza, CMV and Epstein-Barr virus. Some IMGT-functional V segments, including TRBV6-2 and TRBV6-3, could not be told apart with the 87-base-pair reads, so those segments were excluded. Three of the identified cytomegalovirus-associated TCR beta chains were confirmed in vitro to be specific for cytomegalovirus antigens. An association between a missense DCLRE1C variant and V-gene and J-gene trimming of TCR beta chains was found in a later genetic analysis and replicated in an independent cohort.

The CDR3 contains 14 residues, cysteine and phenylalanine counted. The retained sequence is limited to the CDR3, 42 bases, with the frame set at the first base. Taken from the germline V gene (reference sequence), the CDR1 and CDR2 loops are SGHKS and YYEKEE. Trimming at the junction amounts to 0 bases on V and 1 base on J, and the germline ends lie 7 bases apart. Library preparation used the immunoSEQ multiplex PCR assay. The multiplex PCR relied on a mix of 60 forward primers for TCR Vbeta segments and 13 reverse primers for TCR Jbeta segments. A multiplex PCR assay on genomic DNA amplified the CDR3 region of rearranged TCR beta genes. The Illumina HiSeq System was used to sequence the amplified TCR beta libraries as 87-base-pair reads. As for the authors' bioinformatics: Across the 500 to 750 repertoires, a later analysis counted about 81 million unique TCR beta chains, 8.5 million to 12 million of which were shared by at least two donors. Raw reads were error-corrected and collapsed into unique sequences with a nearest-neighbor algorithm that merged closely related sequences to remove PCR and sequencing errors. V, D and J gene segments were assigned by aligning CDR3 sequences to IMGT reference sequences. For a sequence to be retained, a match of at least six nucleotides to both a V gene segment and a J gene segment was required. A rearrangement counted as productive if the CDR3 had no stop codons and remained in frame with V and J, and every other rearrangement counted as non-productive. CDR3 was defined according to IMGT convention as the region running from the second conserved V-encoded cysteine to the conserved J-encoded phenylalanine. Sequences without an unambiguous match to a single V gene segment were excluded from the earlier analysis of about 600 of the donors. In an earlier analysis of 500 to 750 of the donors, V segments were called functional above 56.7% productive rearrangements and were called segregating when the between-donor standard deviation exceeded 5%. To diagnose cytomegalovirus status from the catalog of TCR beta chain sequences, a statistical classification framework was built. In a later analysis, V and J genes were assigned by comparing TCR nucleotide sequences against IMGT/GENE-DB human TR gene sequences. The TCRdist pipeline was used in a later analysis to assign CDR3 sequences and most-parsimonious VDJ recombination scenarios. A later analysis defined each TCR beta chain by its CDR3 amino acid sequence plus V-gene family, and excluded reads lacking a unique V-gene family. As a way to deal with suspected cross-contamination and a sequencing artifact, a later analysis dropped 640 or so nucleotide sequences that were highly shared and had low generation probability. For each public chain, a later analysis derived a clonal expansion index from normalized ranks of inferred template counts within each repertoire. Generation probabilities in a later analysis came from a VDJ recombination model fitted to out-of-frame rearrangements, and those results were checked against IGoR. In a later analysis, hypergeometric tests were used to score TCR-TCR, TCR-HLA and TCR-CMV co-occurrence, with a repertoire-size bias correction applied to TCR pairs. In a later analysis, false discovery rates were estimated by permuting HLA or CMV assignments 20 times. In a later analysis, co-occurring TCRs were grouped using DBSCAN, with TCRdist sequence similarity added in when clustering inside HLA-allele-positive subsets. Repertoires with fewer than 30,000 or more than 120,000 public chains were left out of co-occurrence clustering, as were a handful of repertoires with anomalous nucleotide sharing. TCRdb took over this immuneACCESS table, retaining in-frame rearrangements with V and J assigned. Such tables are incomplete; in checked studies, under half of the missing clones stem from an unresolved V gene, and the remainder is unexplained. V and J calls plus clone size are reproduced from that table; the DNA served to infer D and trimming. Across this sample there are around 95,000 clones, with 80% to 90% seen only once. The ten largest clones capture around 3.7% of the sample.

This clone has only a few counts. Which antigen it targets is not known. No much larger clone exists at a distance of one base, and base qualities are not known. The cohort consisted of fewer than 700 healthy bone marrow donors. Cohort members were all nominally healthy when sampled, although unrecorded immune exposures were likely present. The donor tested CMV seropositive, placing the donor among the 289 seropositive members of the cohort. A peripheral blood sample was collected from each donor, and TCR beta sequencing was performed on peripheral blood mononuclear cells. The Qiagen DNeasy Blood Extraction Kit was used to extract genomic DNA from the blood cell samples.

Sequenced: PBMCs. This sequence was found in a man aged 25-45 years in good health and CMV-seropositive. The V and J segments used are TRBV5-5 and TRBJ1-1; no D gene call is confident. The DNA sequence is TGTGCCAGCAGCTTGGGACTCAGGAACACTGAAGCTTTCTTT. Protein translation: CASSLGLRNTEAFF. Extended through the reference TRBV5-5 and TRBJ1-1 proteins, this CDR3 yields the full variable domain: DAGVTQSPTHLIKTRGQQVTLRCSPISGHKSVSWYQQVLGQGPQFIFQYYEKEERGRGNFPDRFSARQFPNYSSELNVNALLLGDSALYLCASSLGLRNTEAFFGQGTRLTVV.